This T cell receptor (beta chain) was retrieved from a study of identical twins. TCRdb redid the calling of the 5' RACE reads with MiXCR, one entry per CDR3 protein. Counted here are 500,000 or so distinct CDR3 sequences, approximately 15% occurring once; the ten biggest clones make up approximately 1%. Note on this clonotype: The antigen is not known.

Points from the study as a whole: Models underpredicted monozygotic twin sharing of out-of-frame TCR alpha.

This same sample was also part of a study on yellow fever vaccine responses in identical twins. That paper notes: Reportedly, the T cell response mounted by twins to vaccine seemed partly convergent, partly personalized.

This TCR was recovered from a woman between 18 and 29 years old in good health. The sequencing sample was made of CD4+ T cells sorted from blood.

In nucleotides, the CDR3 is TGCAGCGTTGAACCAAACACCGGGGAGCTGTTTTTT. Translating it yields CSVEPNTGELFF. J is TRBJ2-2 and V is TRBV29-1; D is uncertain. Germline lookup yields CDR1 SQVTM and CDR2 ANQGSEA. The CDR3 is 12 amino acids. V gave up 2 bases and J gave up 2 bases, with 3 bases separating them.